The clone carrying this T cell receptor (beta chain) was seen repeatedly, ten times or more. The data were taken from a study of T cells after yellow fever vaccination. The J segment lost 6 bases and the V segment lost 0 bases, leaving 4 bases of the junction unmatched. The CDR3 length is 16 residues. Germline CDR1 reads MGHRA; CDR2 reads YSYEKL. TCRdb fed the 5' RACE reads into MiXCR, producing one record per CDR3 protein. Of around 46,000 distinct CDR3 sequences listed, less than 9% were seen once; the top ten hold more than 25%. The V call is TRBV4-1, the J call TRBJ1-6; 8 bases line up with TRBD1. The starting material was CD8+ T cells sorted from PBMCs, obtained less than 16 days after the first yellow fever vaccination. The clonotype comes from a man between 18 and 35 years old who received the YFV17D yellow fever vaccine. The CDR3 nucleotides read TGCGCCAGCAGCCAAGATATCGGGACAGGTAATTCACCCCTCCACTTT. Its protein is CASSQDIGTGNSPLHF.